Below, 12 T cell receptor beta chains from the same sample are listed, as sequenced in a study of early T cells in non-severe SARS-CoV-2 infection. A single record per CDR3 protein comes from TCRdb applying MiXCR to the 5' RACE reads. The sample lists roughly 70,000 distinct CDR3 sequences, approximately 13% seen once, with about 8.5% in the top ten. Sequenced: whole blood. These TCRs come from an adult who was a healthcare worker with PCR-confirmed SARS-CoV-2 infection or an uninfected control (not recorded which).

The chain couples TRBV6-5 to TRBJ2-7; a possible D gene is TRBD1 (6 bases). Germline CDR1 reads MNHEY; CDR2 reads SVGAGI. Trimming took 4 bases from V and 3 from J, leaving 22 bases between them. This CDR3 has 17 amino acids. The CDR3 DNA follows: TGTGCCAGCAGTTCCACAGGGTTTTCCTACAACGGCTACGAGCAGTACTTC. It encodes CASSSTGFSYNGYEQYF.

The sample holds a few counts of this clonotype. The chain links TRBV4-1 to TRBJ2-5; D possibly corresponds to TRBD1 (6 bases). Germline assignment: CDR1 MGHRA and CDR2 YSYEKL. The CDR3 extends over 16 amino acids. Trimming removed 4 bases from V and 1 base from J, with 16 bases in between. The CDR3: CASSRLETGRQETQYF. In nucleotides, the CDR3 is TGCGCCAGCAGCCGATTGGAGACAGGTCGCCAAGAGACCCAGTACTTC.

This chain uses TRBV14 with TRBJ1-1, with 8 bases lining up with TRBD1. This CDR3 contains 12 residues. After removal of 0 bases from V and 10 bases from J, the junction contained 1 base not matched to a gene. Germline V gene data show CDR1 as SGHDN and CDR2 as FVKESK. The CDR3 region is CASSQETGAAFF. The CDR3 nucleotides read TGTGCCAGCAGCCAAGAGACAGGGGCAGCTTTCTTT.

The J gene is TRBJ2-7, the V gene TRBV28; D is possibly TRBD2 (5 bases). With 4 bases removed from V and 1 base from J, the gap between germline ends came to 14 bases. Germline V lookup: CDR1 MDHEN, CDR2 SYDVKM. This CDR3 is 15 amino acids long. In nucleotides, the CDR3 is TGTGCCAGCAGTTCCAGCCGGTGGGAGTCCTACGAGCAGTACTTC. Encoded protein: CASSSSRWESYEQYF.

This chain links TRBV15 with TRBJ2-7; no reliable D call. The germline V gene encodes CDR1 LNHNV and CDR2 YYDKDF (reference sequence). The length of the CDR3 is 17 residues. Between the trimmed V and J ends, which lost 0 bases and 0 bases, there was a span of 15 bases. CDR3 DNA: TGTGCCACCAGCAGAGATCCCAGAGGCAAGGCCTCCTACGAGCAGTACTTC. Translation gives CATSRDPRGKASYEQYF.

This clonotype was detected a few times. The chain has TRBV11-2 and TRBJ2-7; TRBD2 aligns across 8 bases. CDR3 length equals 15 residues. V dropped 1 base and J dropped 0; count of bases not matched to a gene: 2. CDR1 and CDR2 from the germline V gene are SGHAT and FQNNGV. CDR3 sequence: CASSLVGTSSYEQYF. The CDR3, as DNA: TGTGCCAGCAGCTTAGTCGGGACTAGCTCCTACGAGCAGTACTTC.

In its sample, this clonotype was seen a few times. As DNA, the CDR3 is TGTGCCACCAGGGGTCGGACTAGCGGGAGTCAGGTAGATACGCAGTATTTT. It specifies CATRGRTSGSQVDTQYF. This chain connects TRBV24-1 to TRBJ2-3; 13 positions match TRBD2. J gave up 5 bases and V 7 bases, and 11 bases lay outside the gene matches. The CDR3 has 17 amino acids. Per germline, CDR1 KGHDR and CDR2 SFDVKD.

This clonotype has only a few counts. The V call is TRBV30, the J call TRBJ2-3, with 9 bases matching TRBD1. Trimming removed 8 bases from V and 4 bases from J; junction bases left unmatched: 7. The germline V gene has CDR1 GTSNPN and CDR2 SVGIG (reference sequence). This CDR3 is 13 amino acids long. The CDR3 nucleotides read TGTGCCCGATCTGGGACAGGGCCAGATACGCAGTATTTT. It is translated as CARSGTGPDTQYF.

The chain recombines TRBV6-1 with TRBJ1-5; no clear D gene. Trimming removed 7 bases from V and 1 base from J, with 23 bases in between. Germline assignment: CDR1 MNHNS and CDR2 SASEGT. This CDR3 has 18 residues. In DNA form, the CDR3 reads TGTGCCAGCAAGGTTCTAGGGATTTACAAATCCAGCAATCAGCCCCAGCATTTT. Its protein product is CASKVLGIYKSSNQPQHF.

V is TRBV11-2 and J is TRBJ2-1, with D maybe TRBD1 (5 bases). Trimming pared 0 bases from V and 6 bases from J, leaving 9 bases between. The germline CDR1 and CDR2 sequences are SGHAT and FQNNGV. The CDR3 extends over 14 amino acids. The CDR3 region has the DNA TGTGCCAGCAGCTTAGAGCACAGGTTCAATGAGCAGTTCTTC. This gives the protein CASSLEHRFNEQFF.

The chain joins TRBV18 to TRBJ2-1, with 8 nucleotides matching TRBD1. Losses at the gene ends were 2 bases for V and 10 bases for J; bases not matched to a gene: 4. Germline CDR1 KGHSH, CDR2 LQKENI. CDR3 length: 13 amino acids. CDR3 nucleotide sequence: TGTGCCAGCTCACCAACAAGACAGGGGGAGCAGTTCTTC. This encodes CASSPTRQGEQFF.

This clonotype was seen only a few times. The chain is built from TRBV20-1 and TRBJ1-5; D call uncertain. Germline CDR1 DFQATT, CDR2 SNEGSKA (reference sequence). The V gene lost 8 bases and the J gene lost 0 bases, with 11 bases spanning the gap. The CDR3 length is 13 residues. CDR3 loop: CSTGRSSNQPQHF. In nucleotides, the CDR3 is TGCAGTACCGGGAGGAGTAGCAATCAGCCCCAGCATTTT.